The rows below give T cell receptor beta chains drawn from one sample of a study of blood T cells in healthy people across ages. TCRdb independently ran MiXCR on the 5' RACE reads; one entry per CDR3 protein. Among more than 700,000 distinct CDR3 sequences, about 45% were seen once, and the ten largest hold 15% to 20%. Sequenced material: blood. The source is an elderly man in good health. The CDR3 runs from the conserved cysteine through the conserved F or W. A D gene is named only where the DNA matches it firmly. The size entry is marked missing in some rows and otherwise reads once, few, many or a size class.

j_call d_call clone_size v_call cdr3_aa cdr3_nt
TRBJ2-5 NA NA TRBV2 CANSAARETQYF TGTGCCAACAGTGCGGCCCGAGAGACCCAGTACTTC
TRBJ2-7 NA NA TRBV7-3 CASSSAGIPHNEQYF TGTGCCAGCAGCTCGGCCGGGATCCCCCACAATGAGCAGTACTTC
TRBJ2-3 NA NA TRBV9 CASSVGGTNAGAQYF TGTGCCAGCAGCGTAGGAGGGACGAATGCCGGAGCGCAGTATTTT
TRBJ2-3 NA NA TRBV12-3/TRBV12-4 CASSPAPGYTDTRYF TGTGCCAGCAGTCCCGCCCCGGGTTACACAGATACGCGGTATTTT
TRBJ2-5 NA NA TRBV28 CASSLSSGTTVQETQYF TGTGCCAGCAGTTTGTCCTCCGGGACGACGGTCCAAGAGACCCAGTACTTC
TRBJ1-4 NA NA TRBV20-1 CSAGRASNEKLFF TGCAGTGCTGGCCGGGCGTCTAATGAAAAACTGTTTTTT
TRBJ2-5 NA few TRBV20-1 CSARAGSATQYF TGCAGTGCTAGAGCTGGTTCAGCGACCCAGTACTTC
TRBJ2-1 TRBD1 few TRBV7-2 CASSLAYGTAYNEQFF TGTGCCAGCAGCTTAGCCTATGGGACAGCCTACAATGAGCAGTTCTTC
TRBJ1-1 TRBD1 NA TRBV12-3/TRBV12-4 CASSSQGAVGNTEAFF TGTGCCAGCAGTTCACAGGGGGCCGTCGGGAACACTGAAGCTTTCTTT
TRBJ2-5 NA NA TRBV4-2 CASSQVSGGLWGEQYF TGTGCCAGCAGCCAAGTAAGCGGAGGGCTCTGGGGTGAGCAGTACTTC
TRBJ1-2 NA few TRBV29-1 CSVRRDPDYGYTF TGCAGCGTTCGCAGGGATCCGGACTATGGCTACACCTTC
TRBJ1-2 NA NA TRBV24-1 CATSDLVGGYTF TGTGCCACCAGTGATTTGGTAGGAGGCTACACCTTC
TRBJ2-3 TRBD2 many TRBV29-1 CSVSEAGATDTQYF TGCAGCGTTTCTGAAGCGGGAGCCACAGATACGCAGTATTTT
TRBJ2-7 TRBD1 NA TRBV11-2 CASSPLNRDRGSLYEQYF TGTGCCAGCAGCCCGCTTAACCGGGACAGGGGGTCACTCTACGAGCAGTACTTC
TRBJ2-7 TRBD2 NA TRBV28 CASSLSTGTSVTYEQYF TGTGCCAGCAGTCTAAGTACCGGGACTAGCGTGACCTACGAGCAGTACTTC
TRBJ2-1 TRBD2 NA TRBV6-4 CASSSGTSGRGEQFF TGTGCCAGCAGCTCCGGGACTAGCGGGAGGGGTGAGCAGTTCTTC
TRBJ2-7 NA many TRBV3-1 CASSRDWGAAEQYF TGTGCCAGCAGCCGCGACTGGGGGGCGGCCGAGCAGTACTTC
TRBJ2-7 TRBD1 few TRBV27 CASSPWGQQSYEQYF TGTGCCAGCAGCCCGTGGGGACAGCAATCCTACGAGCAGTACTTC
TRBJ2-1 TRBD2 few TRBV12-3/TRBV12-4 CASSLVSGRVYNEQFF TGTGCCAGCAGTTTAGTCAGCGGGAGGGTATACAATGAGCAGTTCTTC
TRBJ2-3 NA NA TRBV27 CASSLGDPGTDTQYF TGTGCCAGCAGCCTAGGGGACCCTGGGACAGATACGCAGTATTTT
TRBJ2-7 TRBD2 few TRBV20-1 CSAKTSGRAGQYF TGCAGTGCCAAGACTAGCGGGAGGGCCGGTCAGTACTTC
TRBJ2-1 TRBD2 many TRBV5-1 CASETSGGRNEQFF TGCGCCAGCGAAACTAGCGGGGGTAGAAATGAGCAGTTCTTC
TRBJ2-1 TRBD1 NA TRBV12-3/TRBV12-4 CASSPLLGQSYNEQFF TGTGCCAGCAGTCCTCTACTGGGACAGTCCTACAATGAGCAGTTCTTC
TRBJ2-5 NA NA TRBV20-1 CSARIPGETQYF TGCAGTGCTAGGATTCCGGGGGAGACCCAGTACTTC
TRBJ2-3 TRBD2 few TRBV7-2 CASSYVAGGPDTQYF TGTGCCAGCTCCTATGTGGCGGGAGGGCCAGATACGCAGTATTTT
TRBJ2-3 NA many TRBV29-1 CSTQAGDTQYF TGCAGCACCCAAGCGGGAGATACGCAGTATTTT
TRBJ2-1 TRBD2 few TRBV5-1 CASSLDGSGRSNEQFF TGCGCCAGCAGCTTGGATGGTAGCGGGAGGAGTAATGAGCAGTTCTTC
TRBJ1-2 NA NA TRBV27 CASSSLANYGYTF TGTGCCAGCAGTTCCCTAGCTAACTATGGCTACACCTTC
TRBJ2-1 NA NA TRBV7-8 CASSTTVGLTAYNEQFF TGTGCCAGCAGCACAACAGTGGGTTTAACCGCCTACAATGAGCAGTTCTTC
TRBJ2-7 NA NA TRBV7-6 CASSPWGDDYEQYF TGTGCCAGCAGCCCGTGGGGGGACGATTACGAGCAGTACTTC
TRBJ2-1 NA NA TRBV20-1 CSASFGNEQFF TGCAGTGCTAGTTTCGGTAATGAGCAGTTCTTC
TRBJ2-4 NA NA TRBV29-1 CSAAGQSNIQYF TGCAGCGCCGCAGGACAGTCAAACATTCAGTACTTC
TRBJ2-1 TRBD1 NA TRBV28 CASSPHRQGIEQFF TGTGCCAGCAGTCCCCACCGACAGGGTATAGAACAGTTCTTC
TRBJ2-3 NA few TRBV20-1 CSASGGVDTQYF TGCAGTGCTAGCGGGGGCGTAGATACGCAGTATTTT
TRBJ2-3 NA many TRBV10-3 CAISEGGDTQYF TGTGCCATCAGTGAGGGCGGCGATACGCAGTATTTT
TRBJ1-2 NA NA TRBV7-2 CASSLDGSPYGYTF TGTGCCAGCAGCTTAGACGGCAGCCCCTATGGCTACACCTTC
TRBJ2-5 TRBD2 once TRBV6-1 CASKRAGVETQYF TGTGCCAGCAAACGAGCGGGAGTGGAGACCCAGTACTTC
TRBJ1-5 NA NA TRBV28 CASSRPGLYQPQHF TGTGCCAGCAGTAGGCCTGGGCTTTATCAGCCCCAGCATTTT
TRBJ2-3 NA NA TRBV7-2 CASSLNRAAERGTDTQYF TGTGCCAGCAGCTTAAACAGGGCGGCGGAGCGGGGAACAGATACGCAGTATTTT
TRBJ2-5 NA few TRBV28 CASSLYRAQGNWEQYF TGTGCCAGCAGTTTATACAGGGCGCAGGGAAATTGGGAGCAGTACTTC
TRBJ2-1 TRBD1 many TRBV3-1 CASSQDSQGAKRYYNEQFF TGTGCCAGCAGCCAAGATTCCCAGGGGGCGAAAAGATACTACAATGAGCAGTTCTTC
TRBJ1-5 NA NA TRBV12-3/TRBV12-4 CASRIQSNSNQPQHF TGTGCCAGCAGGATCCAGTCTAATAGCAATCAGCCCCAGCATTTT
TRBJ2-4 TRBD1 many TRBV12-3/TRBV12-4 CASSSGQEIDIQYF TGTGCCAGCAGCTCGGGACAGGAGATAGACATTCAGTACTTC
TRBJ1-3 TRBD1 NA TRBV28 CASSQYGQGSGNTIYF TGTGCCAGCAGTCAGTATGGACAGGGCTCCGGAAACACCATATATTTT
TRBJ1-5 NA NA TRBV6-5 CASSDTSSQPQHF TGTGCCAGCAGTGACACAAGCAGCCAGCCCCAGCATTTT
TRBJ2-3 NA many TRBV29-1 CSVGRLARVDTQYF TGCAGCGTTGGTAGGCTAGCGAGAGTGGATACGCAGTATTTT
TRBJ2-2 NA NA TRBV7-9 CASSSSLTGELFF TGTGCCAGCAGCTCCAGTCTCACCGGGGAGCTGTTTTTT
TRBJ1-5 NA once TRBV15 CATSREAQGIVQPQHF TGTGCCACCAGCAGAGAAGCGCAGGGCATCGTTCAGCCCCAGCATTTT
TRBJ2-5 NA NA TRBV9 CASSVGPAYQETQYF TGTGCCAGCAGCGTAGGGCCAGCCTACCAAGAGACCCAGTACTTC